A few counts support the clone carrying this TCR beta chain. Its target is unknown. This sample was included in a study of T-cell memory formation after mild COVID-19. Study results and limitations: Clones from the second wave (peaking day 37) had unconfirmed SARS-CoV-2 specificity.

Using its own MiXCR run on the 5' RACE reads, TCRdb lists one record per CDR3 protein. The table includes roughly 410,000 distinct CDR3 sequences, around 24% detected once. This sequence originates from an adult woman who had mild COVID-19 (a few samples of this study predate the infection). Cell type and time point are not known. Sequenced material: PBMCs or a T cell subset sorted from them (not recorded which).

CDR3 sequence (DNA): TGCGCCAGCAGCGGGGTTGTTAGCACAGATACGCAGTATTTT. Its translation is CASSGVVSTDTQYF. The chain combines TRBV5-1 with TRBJ2-3; no clear D. Germline V gene sequence: CDR1 SGHRS, CDR2 YFSETQ. The CDR3 sequence is 14 residues long. V lost 4 bases and J lost 0, with 9 bases in between. The full variable domain, rest sourced from reference TRBV5-1 and TRBJ2-3, is KAGVTQTPRYLIKTRGQQVTLSCSPISGHRSVSWYQQTPGQGLQFLFEYFSETQRNKGNFPGRFSGRQFSNSRSEMNVSTLELGDSALYLCASSGVVSTDTQYFGPGTRLTVL.